This paragraph covers one TCR beta chain sequence. No antigen is known for it. Method: immunoSEQ multiplex PCR; TCRdb's copy keeps in-frame clones and lacks some. The sample shows around 43,000 clones, about 86% of them seen only once. This sample was included in a study of STAT5B mutations in CD4+ large granular lymphocyte leukemia. Study-level points and caveats: Main leukemic clonotypes were patient-specific, but 25% appeared at low frequency elsewhere. Higher CD4+ than CD8+ T-LGLL clonality might reflect small sample size.

Trimming stripped 7 bases from V and 2 bases from J, with 11 bases between. Germline V lookup: CDR1 LGHNA, CDR2 YNFKEQ. CDR3 size: 14 residues. The sequenced sample was CD4+ T cells from blood buffy coats. This sequence was found in a human donor in good health. The chain joins TRBV4-2 to TRBJ1-4, with D possibly TRBD1 on 5 matching bases. The CDR3 nucleotides read TGTGCCAGCATGGACAAGGGGACTAATGAAAAACTGTTTTTT. It codes for CASMDKGTNEKLFF.